A selection of T cell receptor beta chains follows, all from one sample in a study of lymphopenia after photon versus proton radiotherapy. The assay was immunoSEQ multiplex PCR, and TCRdb's table has in-frame clones only and misses some. The sample lists some 33,000 clones; around 90% were seen once. The source was peripheral blood, collected from a patient treated with photon-based radiotherapy. The receptors derive from a woman aged 50 to 65 with pancreatic cancer. Both conserved end residues are part of each CDR3. Each record gives: D gene, CDR3 length, V gene, J gene, clone size, CDR3 DNA, CDR3 protein. A D gene is named only where the DNA matches it firmly. Some rows have no size entry. The others give once, few or many, or a class for an expanded clone.

.,14,TRBV6-6,TRBJ1-1,.,TGTGCCAGCAGTTACTTGGGGGGTGGGACTGAAGCTTTCTTT,CASSYLGGGTEAFF
.,14,TRBV9,TRBJ2-5,.,TGTGCCAGCAGCGTTCGACCTGTCCAAGAGACCCAGTACTTC,CASSVRPVQETQYF
TRBD1,14,TRBV5-1,TRBJ1-4,.,TGCGCCAGCAGCGTGGACAGGGGGAAGGAAAAACTGTTTTTT,CASSVDRGKEKLFF
.,16,TRBV10-1,TRBJ1-5,.,TGCGCCAGCATCCAGGACTTTACGGGAGAGCATCAGCCCCAGCATTTT,CASIQDFTGEHQPQHF
TRBD1,14,TRBV28,TRBJ1-1,.,TGTGCCAGCAGGACAGGGGGCCCGAGAACTGAAGCTTTCTTT,CASRTGGPRTEAFF
.,15,TRBV19,TRBJ2-1,.,TGTGCCAGTAGTGTGGCGGCAGGGGCCTACAATGAGCAGTTCTTC,CASSVAAGAYNEQFF
TRBD2,16,TRBV6-6,TRBJ2-3,.,TGTGCCAGCAGTCGACTAGCTGGACCTAGCACAGATACGCAGTATTTT,CASSRLAGPSTDTQYF
TRBD2,14,TRBV7-9,TRBJ2-1,.,TGTGCCAGCAGCTCTGGACTAGCGGGAGCTCGGCAGTTCTTC,CASSSGLAGARQFF
TRBD1,14,TRBV18,TRBJ2-7,.,TGTGCCAGCTCACCGGGACAGAAATACTACGAGCAGTACTTC,CASSPGQKYYEQYF
TRBD1,14,TRBV7-1,TRBJ1-4,.,TGTGCCAGCAGCTTAGCGGGACAGGGTGAAAAACTGTTTTTT,CASSLAGQGEKLFF
.,14,TRBV15,TRBJ2-1,.,TGTGCCACCAGCAGAGCTGACAGATTCAATGAGCAGTTCTTC,CATSRADRFNEQFF
.,12,TRBV9,TRBJ2-2,.,TGTGCCAGCAGCGTAGAGATCGGGGAGCTGTTTTTT,CASSVEIGELFF
.,13,TRBV11-3,TRBJ2-3,.,TGTGCCAGCAGCTCAAGAGGCACAGATACGCAGTATTTT,CASSSRGTDTQYF
.,14,TRBV27,TRBJ1-1,few,TGTGCCAGCAGTCCACAGATTGGGAACACTGAAGCTTTCTTT,CASSPQIGNTEAFF
TRBD1,15,TRBV30,TRBJ1-1,.,TGTGCCTGGAGTGTAATCAATCGACAGGGTACTGAAGCTTTCTTT,CAWSVINRQGTEAFF
.,17,TRBV4-3,TRBJ2-2,.,TGCGCCAGCAGCCAAGAAGGAGGTGCAGGGGTAGCCGGGGAGCTGTTTTTT,CASSQEGGAGVAGELFF
.,16,TRBV5-6,TRBJ2-7,.,TGTGCCAGCAGCTTGATAATGAGCGGCAACTCCTACGAGCAGTACTTC,CASSLIMSGNSYEQYF
.,13,TRBV11-3,TRBJ2-5,.,TGTGCCAGCAGCCCTGGACAGCAAGAGACCCAGTACTTC,CASSPGQQETQYF
.,18,TRBV7-8,TRBJ2-1,.,TGTGCCAGCAGCTCGCCCGAACTAGTGGAGAGTGCCTACAATGAGCAGTTCTTC,CASSSPELVESAYNEQFF
.,15,TRBV7-2,TRBJ2-1,.,TGTGCCAGCAGCCAGACCCCCGACTCCTACAATGAGCAGTTCTTC,CASSQTPDSYNEQFF
.,18,TRBV19,TRBJ1-1,.,TGTGCCAGTAGTATCGGCCGGGCGGTCCGGTGGTGGGACACTGAAGCTTTCTTT,CASSIGRAVRWWDTEAFF
TRBD1,15,TRBV25-1,TRBJ1-1,.,TGTGCCAGCAGTGAATTAGGCAGGGGGACCACTGAAGCTTTCTTT,CASSELGRGTTEAFF
.,13,TRBV23-1,TRBJ1-2,.,TGCGCCAGCAGTCGTGGTCTCCACTATGGCTACACCTTC,CASSRGLHYGYTF
TRBD2,15,TRBV11-3,TRBJ2-1,medium-sized,TGTGCCAGCAGCTTAGGGGGACTAGCGAACAATGAGCAGTTCTTC,CASSLGGLANNEQFF
.,16,TRBV18,TRBJ1-5,.,TGTGCCAGCTCACTGGAACAGGCGAGTATCAATCAGCCCCAGCATTTT,CASSLEQASINQPQHF
TRBD1,14,TRBV29-1,TRBJ2-1,.,TGCAGCGTTGAAGATCTCCGGACAGGGAGTGAGCAGTTCTTC,CSVEDLRTGSEQFF
.,16,TRBV14,TRBJ2-3,.,TGTGCCAGCAGCCAAGAATTGCTGGCGGGGACAGATACGCAGTATTTT,CASSQELLAGTDTQYF
.,14,TRBV27,TRBJ2-3,.,TGTGCCAGCAGTTTACCAGGGAGACGAGATACGCAGTATTTT,CASSLPGRRDTQYF
.,15,TRBV10-2,TRBJ2-1,.,TGCGCCAGCAGCCTTGGGATTAGCGGAAACAATGAGCAGTTCTTC,CASSLGISGNNEQFF
TRBD2,15,TRBV10-2,TRBJ2-1,.,TGCGCCAGCAGTGAGTCGACTAGCCTTAACAATGAGCAGTTCTTC,CASSESTSLNNEQFF
TRBD2,15,TRBV5-1,TRBJ2-7,.,TGCGCCAGCAGCTTGGTTCCTAGCGGGGCCTACGAGCAGTACTTC,CASSLVPSGAYEQYF
TRBD2,16,TRBV27,TRBJ2-7,.,TGTGCCAGCAGTTTATCATCCGGGACTAAACCCTACGAGCAGTACTTC,CASSLSSGTKPYEQYF
TRBD1,15,TRBV9,TRBJ2-5,.,TGTGCCAGCAGCACCCGACAGGGGGATGCCGAGACCCAGTACTTC,CASSTRQGDAETQYF
TRBD1,14,TRBV19,TRBJ1-5,.,TGTGCCAGTAGACCCCAGGGGGCAGAACGGCCCCAGCATTTT,CASRPQGAERPQHF
TRBD2,16,TRBV27,TRBJ2-1,once,TGTGCCAGCAGTACGGGACTAGCGGGAGGGAAGAATGAGCAGTTCTTC,CASSTGLAGGKNEQFF
.,16,TRBV27,TRBJ2-7,few,TGTGCCAGCAGTTTCGCCCTTAGCGGAGTCCCCTACGAGCAGTACTTC,CASSFALSGVPYEQYF
.,13,TRBV30,TRBJ1-2,.,TGTGCCTGGAGTGTACCGGGGGCTTATGGCTACACCTTC,CAWSVPGAYGYTF
.,15,TRBV29-1,TRBJ2-2,.,TGCAGCGTTGAAGATCGGGGCCGGCCGGGCGGGGAGCTGTTTTTT,CSVEDRGRPGGELFF
TRBD2,14,TRBV19,TRBJ2-3,.,TGTGCCAGTAGACTAGCGGGAATCGCAGATACGCAGTATTTT,CASRLAGIADTQYF
TRBD1,15,TRBV11-2,TRBJ2-1,.,TGTGCCAGCAGCTTACGGGACAGGGGAGGGAATGAGCAGTTCTTC,CASSLRDRGGNEQFF
.,16,TRBV19,TRBJ2-6,.,TGTGCCAGTAGTCAATCACAGGGTAATGGGGCCAACGTCCTGACTTTC,CASSQSQGNGANVLTF